Listed below are T cell receptor beta chains from one sample, sequenced in a study of T cells in Graves' hyperthyroidism and ophthalmopathy. TCRdb passed the multiplex PCR reads through MiXCR, listing each CDR3 protein once. Among more than 500,000 distinct CDR3 sequences listed, around 15% were seen once. Sample: blood. The receptors derive from a woman in her thirties with Graves' hyperthyroidism. The CDR3 runs from the conserved cysteine through the conserved F or W. D genes are given only for firm matches. Clone size appears in some rows only: once, few, many, or a class for an expanded clone.

V gene	D gene	J gene	clone size	CDR3 protein	CDR3 DNA
TRBV2	-	TRBJ1-2	many	CASRGSNYGYTF	TGTGCCAGCAGGGGATCTAACTATGGCTACACCTTC
TRBV28	-	TRBJ2-7	many	CAGIPHCEQYF	TGTGCCGGAATACCCCATTGCGAGCAGTACTTC
TRBV28	-	TRBJ2-1	many	CASSLGLSLVTEQFF	TGTGCCAGCAGCTTGGGACTGTCGTTAGTCACTGAGCAGTTCTTC
TRBV27	-	TRBJ2-5	few	CASKFQYQETQYF	TGTGCCTCGAAATTTCAGTACCAAGAGACCCAGTACTTC
TRBV13	TRBD1	TRBJ2-7	many	CASSLRDRLGYEQYF	TGTGCCAGCAGCCTACGGGACAGGTTGGGCTACGAGCAGTACTTC
TRBV20-1	TRBD2	TRBJ2-7	few	CSASPSGGDPSYEQYF	TGCAGTGCTAGCCCTAGCGGGGGGGATCCCTCCTACGAGCAGTACTTC
TRBV6-2/TRBV6-3	-	TRBJ2-5	few	CASSYATRGGIQYF	TGTGCCAGCAGTTACGCCACTCGCGGAGGGATCCAGTACTTC
TRBV6-1	TRBD1	TRBJ2-7	many	CASRGTETYEQYF	TGTGCCAGCAGGGGGACAGAGACCTACGAGCAGTACTTC
TRBV5-6	TRBD2	TRBJ2-1	-	CASGLLAGVRNEQFF	TGTGCCAGCGGACTACTAGCGGGAGTTAGGAATGAGCAGTTCTTC
TRBV13	TRBD1	TRBJ1-2	-	CASSRPGQGSYGYTF	TGTGCCAGCAGCCGACCGGGACAGGGATCTTATGGCTACACCTTC
TRBV28	-	TRBJ2-2	few	CASSPFIRGELFF	TGTGCCAGCAGTCCATTCATTAGGGGGGAGCTGTTTTTT
TRBV5-6	TRBD1	TRBJ2-5	-	CASSLGLAALSGGETQYF	TGTGCCAGCAGCTTAGGGCTAGCCGCGCTGTCAGGGGGAGAGACCCAGTACTTC
TRBV27	-	TRBJ2-1	-	CASSRWAVHNERFF	TGTGCCAGCAGCCGCTGGGCAGTGCACAATGAGCGGTTCTTC
TRBV7-9	TRBD2	TRBJ2-6	few	CASSTQLAGGTPGANVLTF	TGTGCCAGCAGCACTCAACTAGCGGGGGGGACACCCGGGGCCAACGTCCTGACTTTC
TRBV5-6	TRBD1	TRBJ1-2	-	CASSVGQDGYTF	TGTGCCAGCAGCGTCGGACAGGATGGCTACACCTTC
TRBV28	TRBD1	TRBJ2-7	many	CASSSPGTGYEQYF	TGTGCCAGCAGTTCCCCCGGGACAGGGTACGAGCAGTACTTC
TRBV19	TRBD1	TRBJ2-7	-	CASSATGTGTYEQYF	TGTGCCAGTAGTGCAACCGGGACAGGGACCTACGAGCAGTACTTC
TRBV7-2	-	TRBJ2-1	few	CASSTTWGDYNEQFF	TGTGCCAGCAGCACGACATGGGGGGACTACAATGAGCAGTTCTTC
TRBV30	TRBD2	TRBJ2-3	few	CAWRAGRTSGISDTQYF	TGTGCCTGGAGGGCTGGGAGGACTAGCGGGATTTCAGATACGCAGTATTTT
TRBV27	-	TRBJ1-5	many	CASSLQGGSNQPQHF	TGTGCCAGCAGTTTACAAGGAGGGTCCAATCAGCCCCAGCATTTT
TRBV3-1	-	TRBJ1-1	many	CASRLGWNTEAFF	TGTGCCAGCAGACTTGGGTGGAACACTGAAGCTTTCTTT
TRBV12-3/TRBV12-4	TRBD1	TRBJ1-6	-	CASSSGGAYNSPLHF	TGCGCCAGCAGTTCAGGGGGCGCCTATAATTCACCCCTCCACTTT
TRBV18	TRBD2	TRBJ2-5	-	CASSPPRTSGKETQYF	TGTGCCAGCTCACCCCCTAGGACTAGCGGGAAGGAGACCCAGTACTTC
TRBV3-1	-	TRBJ1-5	many	CASSQGGRFSGNQPQHF	TGTGCCAGCAGCCAAGGGGGCAGGTTCTCGGGCAATCAGCCCCAGCATTTT
TRBV7-9	-	TRBJ1-1	many	CASSFPELNTEAFF	TGTGCCAGCAGCTTTCCCGAGTTAAACACTGAAGCTTTCTTT
TRBV11-2	-	TRBJ1-2	many	CASSKPGAIYGYTF	TGTGCCAGCAGCAAGCCCGGGGCCATATATGGCTACACCTTC
TRBV11-3	TRBD1	TRBJ1-1	many	CASTPYRGRGNTEAFF	TGTGCCAGCACCCCATACAGGGGGCGAGGGAACACTGAAGCTTTCTTT
TRBV5-1	-	TRBJ1-1	few	CASRPGPGDTEAFF	TGCGCCAGCAGGCCAGGGCCGGGGGACACTGAAGCTTTCTTT
TRBV19	-	TRBJ1-1	-	CASSARGMNTEAFF	TGTGCCAGTAGTGCCAGGGGAATGAACACTGAAGCTTTCTTT
TRBV20-1	-	TRBJ2-5	-	CSARWTRGDETQYF	TGCAGTGCTAGGTGGACTAGGGGGGACGAGACCCAGTACTTC
TRBV6-2/TRBV6-3	TRBD2	TRBJ2-1	-	CASSYPSGRAGGFF	TGTGCCAGCAGTTACCCTAGCGGGAGGGCCGGTGGGTTCTTC
TRBV6-1	TRBD2	TRBJ2-3	many	CASTKSGAGDTQYF	TGTGCCAGCACTAAAAGCGGGGCCGGAGATACGCAGTATTTT
TRBV28	-	TRBJ1-5	many	CASSPLDLKRGNQPQHF	TGTGCCAGCAGTCCATTGGACCTCAAGAGGGGCAATCAGCCCCAGCATTTT
TRBV6-2/TRBV6-3	TRBD1	TRBJ2-7	-	CASSSGTGAQGQYF	TGTGCCAGCAGCTCCGGGACAGGGGCGCAGGGGCAGTACTTC
TRBV20-1	-	TRBJ2-7	-	CSARDLNGIGTTSYEQYF	TGCAGTGCTAGAGATCTCAACGGAATCGGGACGACCTCCTACGAGCAGTACTTC
TRBV20-1	TRBD1	TRBJ2-1	-	CSARADREFRLEQFF	TGCAGTGCTAGAGCAGACAGGGAGTTTAGATTGGAGCAGTTCTTC
TRBV6-1	TRBD1	TRBJ2-1	few	CASSALQGTLNNEQFF	TGTGCCAGCAGTGCCCTACAGGGGACCTTGAACAATGAGCAGTTCTTC
TRBV25-1	TRBD1	TRBJ1-2	few	CASSGYSGTGADGYTF	TGTGCCAGCAGTGGTTATTCCGGGACAGGGGCTGATGGCTACACCTTC
TRBV28	TRBD1	TRBJ1-5	many	CASSYRQGYQPQHF	TGTGCCAGCAGTTATAGACAGGGATACCAGCCCCAGCATTTT
TRBV20-1	TRBD2	TRBJ2-1	many	CSARGTSGRPNEQFF	TGCAGTGCTAGAGGAACTAGCGGGAGACCCAATGAGCAGTTCTTC
TRBV4-3	-	TRBJ1-1	-	CASSQDLRGLYEAFF	TGCGCCAGCAGCCAAGATTTAAGAGGGTTATATGAAGCTTTCTTT
TRBV6-2/TRBV6-3	TRBD1	TRBJ2-1	-	CASAVDRVNNEQFF	TGTGCCAGCGCCGTGGACAGGGTTAACAATGAGCAGTTCTTC
TRBV7-9	TRBD2	TRBJ2-7	many	CASSLVGTIKGQYF	TGTGCCAGCAGCTTAGTCGGGACTATCAAAGGGCAGTACTTC
TRBV29-1	-	TRBJ1-1	many	CSVELVSPGTEAFF	TGCAGCGTTGAATTGGTTTCTCCGGGCACTGAAGCTTTCTTT
TRBV19	-	TRBJ2-3	-	CASRKIISTDTQYF	TGTGCCAGTCGGAAAATCATTAGCACAGATACGCAGTATTTT
TRBV30	-	TRBJ2-5	many	CAWRDQGPRETQYF	TGTGCCTGGAGGGACCAGGGGCCTCGGGAGACCCAGTACTTC
TRBV11-1	-	TRBJ2-2	-	CASSLRLSGGNTGELFF	TGTGCCAGCAGCTTAAGGCTAAGCGGAGGGAACACCGGGGAGCTGTTTTTT
TRBV12-3/TRBV12-4	-	TRBJ2-1	few	CASSFTQYNEQFF	TGTGCCAGCAGTTTTACCCAATACAATGAGCAGTTCTTC
TRBV12-3/TRBV12-4	-	TRBJ1-5	many	CASSLSVQPQHF	TGTGCCAGCAGTTTATCGGTGCAGCCCCAGCATTTT
TRBV5-4	TRBD2	TRBJ2-3	few	CASNPGLAASTDTQYF	TGTGCCAGCAACCCCGGACTAGCTGCTAGCACAGATACGCAGTATTTT
TRBV20-1	-	TRBJ1-5	few	CSASYKNQPQHF	TGCAGTGCTAGTTACAAGAATCAGCCCCAGCATTTT
TRBV2	-	TRBJ1-6	few	CASRQGRDNSPLHF	TGTGCCAGCAGGCAGGGACGGGATAATTCACCCCTCCACTTT
TRBV28	TRBD1	TRBJ2-2	once	CASRVQGKSGELFF	TGTGCCAGCAGGGTACAGGGGAAGAGCGGGGAGCTGTTTTTT